The T cell receptor beta chain described here comes from a study of OX40 agonist ivuxolimab in advanced cancers. As for the study more broadly: Ivuxolimab, which targeted the costimulatory receptor OX40 (CD134), was an agonistic, fully human IgG2 monoclonal antibody. Intravenous ivuxolimab was administered to patients every 2 weeks at six dose levels: 0.01, 0.1, 0.3, 1.5, 3 and 10 mg/kg. Of the roughly 52 dose-escalation patients, hepatocellular carcinoma was present in around 19, melanoma in approximately 15, renal cell carcinoma in 9 and head and neck cancer in 9. In the dose-escalation cohort, around four fifths of patients were male, and the mean age was 60 years with a range of about 20 to 80. Patients were allowed to have had prior anti-PD-1, anti-PD-L1 or anti-CTLA-4 therapy, and approximately 40% of the dose-escalation patients had been treated with checkpoint inhibitors. Partial responses occurred in three dose-escalation patients: two with cutaneous melanoma and one with hepatocellular carcinoma. The point of sequencing TCRbeta in the periphery was to test whether ivuxolimab changed TCR sequence diversity and drove clonal T-cell expansion. The paper reports the monotherapy dose-escalation portion (N of about 50 patients) of the phase I ivuxolimab trial.

To sequence the TCRbeta CDR3 region, genomic DNA was isolated from the sorted cells. TCRbeta CDR3 regions were sequenced using the immunoSEQ Assay. TCRdb took over this immuneACCESS table, retaining in-frame rearrangements with V and J assigned. Such tables are incomplete; in checked studies, under half of the missing clones stem from an unresolved V gene, and the remainder is unexplained. The sample includes 19,000 or so clones, with roughly nine tenths observed a single time. Of the sample, over 25% is held by the ten largest clones. The trial excluded patients who had a history of autoimmune disease or who were on systemic immunosuppression. Peripheral blood for TCR sequencing was collected from all dose cohorts at baseline, on cycle 4 day 1, and on cycle 7 day 1. Samples came from an open-label, multicenter, first-in-human phase I dose-escalation trial of ivuxolimab. Adults with locally advanced or metastatic melanoma, renal cell carcinoma, hepatocellular carcinoma or head and neck squamous cell carcinoma were enrolled in the trial. CD4+ and CD8+ T cells were sorted separately from peripheral blood before TCR sequencing.

As concerns this clone: This clone's antigen is unknown. No base qualities exist here, and no much larger clone lies one base off it.

Counted from cysteine to phenylalanine, this CDR3 has 15 amino acids. Only the CDR3 DNA stays, 45 bases, in frame from base 1. From V the trimming removes 7 bases and from J it removes 5 bases, while the gene matches leave 10 bases of the junction unaccounted for. CDR1 MNHEY and CDR2 SMNVEV are derived from the germline V gene (reference sequence). What the research found in general, with its limitations: At doses of 0.1 to 3.0 mg/kg, clonal expansion of both CD4+ and CD8+ T cells in blood was seen between baseline and week 6. Antigen specificity was not determined for the clonally expanded peripheral T cells. In the 0.1-3.0 mg/kg groups, partial responders were among the patients with the lowest normalized peripheral clonal expansion, particularly in CD8+ T cells. Low levels of normalized T-cell clonal expansion were also seen in some patients who did not respond. After ivuxolimab, expanded clones were on average more numerous among CD8+ T cells than among CD4+ T cells.

The receptor chain draws on TRBV27 and TRBJ2-1; a stretch of 8 junction bases matches TRBD1. The receptor comes from an adult with an advanced solid tumor such as melanoma, head and neck, liver or kidney cancer. Sequenced here: CD4+ or CD8+ T cells sorted from blood, sampled in a trial of the OX40 agonist ivuxolimab. The CDR3: CASTRAGGIHNEQFF. DNA sequence: TGTGCCAGCACCAGGGCAGGGGGCATCCACAATGAGCAGTTCTTC.